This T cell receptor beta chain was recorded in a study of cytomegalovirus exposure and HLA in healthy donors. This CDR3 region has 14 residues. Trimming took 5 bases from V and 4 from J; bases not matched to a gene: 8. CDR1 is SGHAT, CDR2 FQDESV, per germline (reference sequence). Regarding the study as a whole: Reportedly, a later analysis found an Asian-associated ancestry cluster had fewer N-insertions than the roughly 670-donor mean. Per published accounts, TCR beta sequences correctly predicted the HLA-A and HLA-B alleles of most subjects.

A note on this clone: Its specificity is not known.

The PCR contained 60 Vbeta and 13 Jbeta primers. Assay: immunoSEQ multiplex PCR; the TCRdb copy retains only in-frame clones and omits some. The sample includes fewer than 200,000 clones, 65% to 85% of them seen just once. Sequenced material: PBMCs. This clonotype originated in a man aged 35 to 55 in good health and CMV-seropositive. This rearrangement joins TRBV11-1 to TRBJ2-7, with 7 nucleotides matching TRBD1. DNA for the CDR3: TGTGCCAGCAGCCGTGGGGACAGCCTATACGAGCAGTACTTC. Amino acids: CASSRGDSLYEQYF.